This TCR beta chain was documented in a study of cytomegalovirus exposure and HLA in healthy donors. Findings and limits, study-wide: Several V segments, TRBV6-2 and TRBV6-3 among them, could not be told apart and were dropped. Highly shared sequence variants in one cluster were likely a sequencing artifact. At a 0.05 false discovery rate, a later analysis found 15,000 to 20,000 TCR beta sequences to be associated with HLA alleles.

As for this clone: Its antigen is not known.

In germline, CDR1 is LNHDA, CDR2 SQIVND (reference sequence). This CDR3 is built from 16 residues. The V gene lost 7 bases and the J gene lost 0 bases, with 13 bases spanning the gap. Healthy bone marrow donors made up the donors. Use of 60 Vbeta and 13 Jbeta primers characterized the PCR. Sequenced by immunoSEQ multiplex PCR; TCRdb stores in-frame clones only, minus some. The sample lists approximately 110,000 clones; roughly two thirds were seen once. Sequencing was done on a sample of PBMCs. This sequence was found in a woman aged 25-40 years in good health and CMV-seronegative. The chain employs TRBV19 and TRBJ1-6; TRBD1 is a possible D gene (5 bases). The CDR3 loop is CASTDSSSSYNSPLHF. The CDR3 DNA is TGTGCCAGTACAGACAGCTCGAGCTCCTATAATTCACCCCTCCACTTT. The full variable domain, in which reference TRBV19 and TRBJ1-6 provide the parts outside the CDR3, is DGGITQSPKYLFRKEGQNVTLSCEQNLNHDAMYWYRQDPGQGLRLIYYSQIVNDFQKGDIAEGYSVSREKKESFPLTVTSAQKNPTAFYLCASTDSSSSYNSPLHFGNGTRLTVT.